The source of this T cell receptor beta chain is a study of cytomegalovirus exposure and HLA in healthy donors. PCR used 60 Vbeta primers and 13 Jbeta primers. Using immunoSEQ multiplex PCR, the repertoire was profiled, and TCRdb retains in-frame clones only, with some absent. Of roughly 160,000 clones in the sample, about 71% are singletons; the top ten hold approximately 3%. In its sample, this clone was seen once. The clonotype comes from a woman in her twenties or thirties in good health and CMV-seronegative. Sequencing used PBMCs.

The chain's CDR3 is CASSFVPGLNYGYTF. CDR3 sequence (DNA): TGTGCCAGCAGTTTTGTTCCGGGATTGAACTATGGCTACACCTTC. This chain uses TRBV27 with TRBJ1-2; D unresolved. V was pared by 3 bases and J by 2 bases, with 13 bases between. CDR1 MNHEY and CDR2 SMNVEV come from the germline V gene (reference sequence). This CDR3 region has 15 residues.